This entry is about one T cell receptor (beta chain). The target antigen is unknown. The sample is drawn from a study of shared clonotypes between healthy human individuals. Regarding the study as a whole: Sharing of clonotypes among donors was expected to vary with sequencing depth.

This CDR3 is 17 amino acids long. The V and J ends lost 4 bases and 4 bases, in that order; junction bases with no gene match: 12. Germline V lookup: CDR1 MDHEN, CDR2 SYDVKM. CD45RO-negative CD8 cells positively selected for CCR7 made up the naive population, which excluded terminally differentiated effector memory CD45RA+ cells. Profiled with immunoSEQ multiplex PCR; TCRdb holds only in-frame clones, not every one. This sample carries around 2.1 million clones, around 93% of them seen once, and the ten largest clones take approximately 1.7%. Sample: naive CD8+ T cells from PBMCs. The receptor was isolated from a man younger than 30 in good health. Some clones in this sample may be carry-over from other donors' samples. The chain uses TRBV28 and TRBJ2-3; 9 bases align to TRBD2. The chain's CDR3 is CASSSPLWREGADTQYF. CDR3 DNA sequence: TGTGCCAGCAGTTCTCCCCTATGGCGGGAGGGCGCAGATACGCAGTATTTT.